The 13 T cell receptor beta chains in this list originate from one sample, sequenced in a study of blood T cell repertoires in COVID-19. The method was immunoSEQ multiplex PCR; TCRdb's version includes in-frame clones alone and lacks a portion of them. The data contain more than 200,000 clones, about four fifths of them singletons. Sequenced material: peripheral blood. These receptors all come from a woman aged 40 to 50 with active or convalescent COVID-19.

This chain uses TRBV6-5 with TRBJ2-4; 7 bases fit TRBD1. This CDR3 has 16 residues. Trimming took 4 bases from V and 2 from J; bases not matched to a gene: 8. The V gene's germline CDR1 is MNHEY and CDR2 SVGAGI. The CDR3 region has the DNA TGTGCCAGCAGTTCGCCTTCGGGACAGTCCAAAAACATTCAGTACTTC. It encodes CASSSPSGQSKNIQYF.

This clone occurred a few times. The rearrangement uses TRBV3-1 (or the pseudogene TRBV3-2) and TRBJ1-1; 8 bases align to TRBD1. The CDR3 has 13 amino acids. CDR1 is LGHDT, CDR2 YNNKEL, per germline (reference sequence). The J segment lost 7 bases and the V segment lost 4 bases, leaving 5 bases of the junction unmatched. The CDR3 protein is CASSPLTGVEAFF. CDR3 bases: TGTGCCAGCAGCCCATTGACAGGGGTTGAAGCTTTCTTT.

The chain joins TRBV30 to TRBJ2-5; D perhaps matches TRBD2 (5 bases). CDR1 is GTSNPN, CDR2 SVGIG, per germline (reference sequence). The CDR3 has 14 residues. Deletions cut 1 base from V and 1 base from J, with 10 bases between. The CDR3 sequence: CAWSEDRGQETQYF. Written as DNA, the CDR3 is TGTGCCTGGAGTGAAGATCGGGGCCAAGAGACCCAGTACTTC.

The CDR3: CASSQGTSGRTAKNIQYF. The CDR3 nucleotides read TGTGCCAGCAGCCAAGGGACTAGCGGGAGAACAGCCAAAAACATTCAGTACTTC. The rearrangement uses TRBV11-2 and TRBJ2-4; 14 nucleotides agree with TRBD2. V trimming: 5 bases; J trimming: 0 bases; junction bases outside the gene matches: 6. Germline loops: CDR1 SGHAT, CDR2 FQNNGV. The CDR3 totals 18 residues.

This clone was recorded only once. The rearrangement uses TRBV6-5 and TRBJ2-5, with 14 bases aligning to TRBD2. V dropped 9 bases and J dropped 2; count of bases not matched to a gene: 2. CDR1 MNHEY and CDR2 SVGAGI come from the germline V gene. The CDR3 loop spans 14 amino acids. Written as DNA, the CDR3 is TGTGCCAGTGGGACTAGCGGGGGACAAGAGACCCAGTACTTC. This codes for CASGTSGGQETQYF.

This chain links TRBV6-2 or TRBV6-3 with TRBJ2-3, with 7 bases fitting TRBD1. With V trimmed by 6 bases and J by 0 bases, 3 bases remained unmatched. The germline gives CDR1 MNHEY, CDR2 SVGEGT. CDR3 length: 14 amino acids. This CDR3 reads CASSRDRSTDTQYF. The CDR3 DNA reads as TGTGCCAGCAGCCGGGACAGAAGCACAGATACGCAGTATTTT.

This chain links TRBV5-1 with TRBJ2-5, with 7 bases that match TRBD1. V gave up 9 bases and J gave up 3 bases; unmatched junction bases: 5. The CDR3 spans 12 residues. The V gene's germline CDR1 is SGHRS and CDR2 YFSETQ. The CDR3 DNA reads as TGCGCCATCCAGACAGGGAAAGAGACCCAGTACTTC. Translating it yields CAIQTGKETQYF. Supplemented by reference TRBV5-1 and TRBJ2-5, the full variable domain reads KAGVTQTPRYLIKTRGQQVTLSCSPISGHRSVSWYQQTPGQGLQFLFEYFSETQRNKGNFPGRFSGRQFSNSRSEMNVSTLELGDSALYLCAIQTGKETQYFGPGTRLLVL.

This chain connects TRBV29-1 to TRBJ1-1; D is unclear. V was shortened by 2 bases and J by 0 bases, with 4 bases between the two germline ends. The germline gives CDR1 SQVTM, CDR2 ANQGSEA. The CDR3 spans 12 residues. CDR3 sequence (DNA): TGCAGCGTTGAACGGTTGAACACTGAAGCTTTCTTT. Translated, it gives CSVERLNTEAFF.

This sequence joins TRBV4-3 and TRBJ2-7; D is unresolved. This CDR3 region has 13 residues. The germline CDR1 and CDR2 sequences are LGHNA and YSLEER. V was cut by 2 bases and J by 4 bases, with 9 bases left in between. The CDR3 DNA sequence: TGCGCCAGCAGCCAAAGACTGTCATACGAGCAGTACTTC. Amino acids: CASSQRLSYEQYF.

The J gene is TRBJ1-5, the V gene TRBV18; 10 bases align to TRBD1. The CDR3 length is 15 residues. Per germline, CDR1 KGHSH and CDR2 LQKENI. The V and J ends lost 6 bases and 0 bases, in that order; junction bases with no gene match: 2. This chain's CDR3 is CASSGQGDSNQPQHF. As DNA, the CDR3 is TGTGCCAGCTCCGGACAGGGGGATAGCAATCAGCCCCAGCATTTT.

Only one count was recorded for this clone. The chain is built from TRBV11-3 and TRBJ2-7; D is uncertain. The CDR3 extends over 15 amino acids. Looked up from germline, CDR1 is SGHNT and CDR2 is YENEEA. Trimming removed 1 base from V and 5 bases from J, with 15 bases in between. The CDR3 bases are TGTGCCAGCAGCTTAGCCCAGCGTCTAGTTGACGAGCAGTACTTC. Protein: CASSLAQRLVDEQYF.

The table lists this clone with a count of one. The rearrangement joins TRBV6-5 to TRBJ1-2; TRBD1 matches at 10 bases. Germline trimming cut 4 bases from V and 7 bases from J; bases unmatched to any gene: 9. CDR3 length equals 15 residues. The germline gives CDR1 MNHEY, CDR2 SVGAGI. This CDR3 is CASSSTDRGLVGYTF. The CDR3 DNA sequence: TGTGCCAGCAGTTCCACGGACAGGGGGTTAGTTGGCTACACCTTC.

The J gene is TRBJ2-3, the V gene TRBV6-1; 10 bases align to TRBD2. Germline V lookup: CDR1 MNHNS, CDR2 SASEGT. The junction had 1 base not matched to a gene; V was cut back by 0 bases and J by 4 bases. CDR3 length equals 15 residues. The CDR3 bases are TGTGCCAGCAGTGAAGCTAGCGGGGGGCCAGATACGCAGTATTTT. Its protein is CASSEASGGPDTQYF.